Sequencing of this T cell receptor (beta chain) was carried out in a study of cytomegalovirus exposure and HLA in healthy donors. The overall study: Findings of an earlier analysis included over 95 million unique TCR beta sequences from 180 million or so T cells.

The CDR3 sequence is 15 residues long. With V trimmed by 4 bases and J by 3 bases, 4 bases remained unmatched. CDR1 SGHTS and CDR2 YDEGEE come from the germline V gene. Comment on this clone: Its antigen is still unknown.

Findings and caveats of the study: High sensitivity and specificity were reportedly achieved when the classifier diagnosed cytomegalovirus status. It was only CMV serostatus that was available as immune exposure information. Investigators reported under 200 TCR beta chains as tied to cytomegalovirus.

It was with 60 Vbeta and 13 Jbeta primers that the PCR ran. Repertoires were generated with immunoSEQ multiplex PCR, while TCRdb's copy carries only in-frame clones and drops some. Its table lists roughly 82,000 clones. The chain joins TRBV5-8 to TRBJ2-3; TRBD2 aligns across 11 bases. Sequenced material: PBMCs. The sequence came from a woman aged 55-69 years in good health and CMV-seronegative. The CDR3 is CASSRIAGGTDTQYF. CDR3 sequence (DNA): TGTGCCAGCAGCCGGATAGCGGGAGGGACAGATACGCAGTATTTT.